This T cell receptor (beta chain) was sequenced in a study of technical replicates of blood from a handful of donors. This CDR3 spans 11 amino acids. Per the germline V gene, CDR1 is SEHNR and CDR2 is FQNEAQ (reference sequence). The method was immunoSEQ multiplex PCR; TCRdb's version includes in-frame clones alone and lacks a portion of them. The top ten clones hold around 0.37% of a sample with nearly 95,000 clones, about 95% of them seen once. This sequence joins TRBV7-9 and TRBJ2-3, with D maybe TRBD2 (5 bases). Sequenced: T cells isolated from PBMCs. The TCR comes from a human donor in good health. This CDR3 reads CVVGVTDTQYF. For the CDR3, the DNA is TGTGTAGTGGGAGTTACAGATACGCAGTATTTT.